The clone carrying this TCR beta chain has only a few counts. The naive CD8 fraction comprised CD45RO-negative cells positively selected for CCR7 and excluded terminally differentiated effector memory CD45RA+ cells. This entry belongs to a study of shared clonotypes between healthy human individuals. Sequencing was performed with immunoSEQ multiplex PCR; in TCRdb, only in-frame clones are kept and a portion is missing. The data show about 580,000 clones, roughly 98% seen once. This CDR3 contains 14 residues. Trimming took 2 bases from V and 0 from J; bases not matched to a gene: 1. From germline, CDR1 is SEHNR and CDR2 FQNEAQ (reference sequence).

The clonotype originates from a man aged 30 to 45 in good health. The sample was naive CD8+ T cells sorted from blood. This chain links TRBV7-9 with TRBJ2-7; 7 bases match TRBD1. The CDR3 DNA reads as TGTGCCAGCAGCTTATGGGACAGCTCCTACGAGCAGTACTTC. Amino acids: CASSLWDSSYEQYF. The full variable domain, completed using reference TRBV7-9 and TRBJ2-7, is DTGVSQNPRHKITKRGQNVTFRCDPISEHNRLYWYRQTLGQGPEFLTYFQNEAQLEKSRLLSDRFSAERPKGSFSTLEIQRTEQGDSAMYLCASSLWDSSYEQYFGPGTRLTVT.